The 22 T cell receptor beta chains below all came from one sample that was sequenced in a study of blood T cell repertoires in COVID-19. Clones were sequenced by immunoSEQ multiplex PCR, and TCRdb holds only the in-frame ones, with some missing. The sample lists 300,000 or so clones; 70% to 90% were seen once. The sequencing sample was made of PBMCs or T cells enriched from blood (not recorded which). These receptors were taken from a woman between 25 and 40 years old who had recovered from COVID-19.

The chain links TRBV7-9 to TRBJ1-5, with D perhaps matching TRBD1 (6 bases). This CDR3 has 15 residues. Germline assignment: CDR1 SEHNR and CDR2 FQNEAQ (reference sequence). V lost 4 bases, J lost 5 bases, and 15 bases lay in between. CDR3 sequence (DNA): TGTGCCAGCAGCTGGGGGGGGCTTAGGGATCAGCCCCAGCATTTT. This encodes CASSWGGLRDQPQHF.

The chain employs TRBV2 and TRBJ2-7; tentative D call: TRBD2 (6 bases). The CDR3 is made up of 13 amino acids. V was clipped by 6 bases and J by 1 base, with 10 bases between them. Per germline, CDR1 SNHLY and CDR2 FYNNEI. The CDR3 here is CASREGISYEQYF. CDR3 in DNA: TGTGCCAGCAGGGAGGGTATTTCCTACGAGCAGTACTTC.

The chain has TRBV19 and TRBJ2-5, with 12 bases identical to TRBD2. The CDR3 covers 16 residues. Looked up from germline, CDR1 is LNHDA and CDR2 is SQIVND (reference sequence). V gave up 3 bases and J gave up 5 bases; unmatched junction bases: 7. The CDR3 loop reads CASSIPSGGAVETQYF. In nucleotides, the CDR3 is TGTGCCAGTAGTATCCCTAGCGGGGGGGCCGTGGAGACCCAGTACTTC.

The chain employs TRBV14 and TRBJ2-7; 7 bases map to TRBD1. Germline V gene lookup returns CDR1 SGHDN and CDR2 FVKESK. CDR3 length: 15 residues. With V trimmed by 1 base and J by 4 bases, 7 bases remained unmatched. CDR3 loop: CASSQGIGGRYEQYF. As DNA, the CDR3 is TGTGCCAGCAGCCAAGGTATAGGGGGCCGGTACGAGCAGTACTTC.

This clone has a single count. This chain links TRBV11-2 with TRBJ2-5; 11 positions match TRBD2. Germline V lookup: CDR1 SGHAT, CDR2 FQNNGV. The CDR3 is made up of 16 amino acids. V was pared by 0 bases and J by 3 bases, with 3 bases of the junction left unmatched. This CDR3 is CASSLDLLAGEETQYF. In DNA, the CDR3 is TGTGCCAGCAGCTTAGACCTACTAGCGGGGGAAGAGACCCAGTACTTC.

This chain joins TRBV6-1 and TRBJ2-1; 7 bases fit TRBD2. Trimming cost V 1 base and J 2 bases; bases outside gene matches: 2. CDR3 length: 15 amino acids. The germline V gene encodes CDR1 MNHNS and CDR2 SASEGT. The CDR3 DNA follows: TGTGCCAGCAGTGAAGAAGCGGGGACCTACAATGAGCAGTTCTTC. Its translation: CASSEEAGTYNEQFF.

This rearrangement joins TRBV19 to TRBJ1-3; the D gene is possibly TRBD1 (5 bases). The V and J ends lost 7 bases and 2 bases respectively, with 12 bases between them. CDR1 and CDR2 (germline): LNHDA, SQIVND (reference sequence). This CDR3 is built from 14 residues. The CDR3 loop reads CASTTGVPGNTIYF. CDR3 sequence (DNA): TGTGCCAGTACCACGGGGGTCCCTGGAAACACCATATATTTT.

Note on this clone: The germline gene is not matched at one end of the junction; a read error may be the cause. This rearrangement joins TRBV2 to TRBJ1-4, with D hard to call. CDR1 is SNHLY and CDR2 is FYNNEI in the germline V gene. The CDR3 extends over 13 amino acids. In DNA form, the CDR3 reads TGTGCCAGCAGTGAATCGGAGGTTCCCGTTCAAGGTTTT. This translates into CASSESEVPVQGF. The variable domain in full, completed from reference TRBV2 and TRBJ1-4, reads EPEVTQTPSHQVTQMGQEVILRCVPISNHLYFYWYRQILGQKVEFLVSFYNNEISEKSEIFDDQFSVERPDGSNFTLKIRSTKLEDSAMYFCASSESEVPVQGFGSGTQLSVL.

The rearrangement links TRBV5-5 to TRBJ1-1; 7 nucleotides align to TRBD1. V shed 4 bases and J 3 bases; nucleotides not matched to a gene: 9. Per germline, CDR1 SGHKS and CDR2 YYEKEE (reference sequence). This CDR3 spans 15 amino acids. DNA of the CDR3: TGTGCCAGCAGCATCCAGGGGGTTATGGACACTGAAGCTTTCTTT. It encodes CASSIQGVMDTEAFF.

This clone was seen a single time. The chain employs TRBV18 and TRBJ1-6; the match to TRBD1 covers 9 bases. The CDR3 runs to 15 residues. Per germline, CDR1 KGHSH and CDR2 LQKENI. J was trimmed by 4 bases and V by 3 bases; bases with no gene match: 1. The chain's CDR3 is CASSPGQGYNSPLHF. CDR3 bases: TGTGCCAGCTCACCGGGACAGGGATATAATTCACCCCTCCACTTT.

The chain combines TRBV7-2 with TRBJ1-6; unclear D gene. Germline CDR1 is SGHTA and CDR2 is FQGNSA. The CDR3 loop spans 13 amino acids. V was pared by 4 bases and J by 14 bases, with 15 bases between. As DNA, the CDR3 is TGTGCCAGCAGCTCAAGAACTACATCCACCCTCCACTTT. Translated, it gives CASSSRTTSTLHF.

The chain recombines TRBV5-4 with TRBJ1-3; no clear D. There are 14 residues in the CDR3. The germline gives CDR1 SGHNT, CDR2 YYREEE (reference sequence). V dropped 0 bases and J dropped 6 bases, with 10 bases sitting between them. Here the CDR3 DNA reads TGTGCCAGCAGCTTGGCAAGTATAGAAAACACCATATATTTT. Its translation: CASSLASIENTIYF.

V is TRBV28 and J is TRBJ1-4; 9 bases match TRBD1. The junction had 8 bases not matched to a gene; V was cut back by 5 bases and J by 7 bases. The CDR3 spans 15 residues. CDR1 MDHEN and CDR2 SYDVKM come from the germline V gene. The DNA of the CDR3 is TGTGCCAGCAGTCCCCGAGGACAGGGGCCTGAAAAACTGTTTTTT. Its translation is CASSPRGQGPEKLFF.

CDR3: CASSYPRGDNEKLFF. In nucleotides, the CDR3 is TGTGCCAGCAGTTACCCCAGGGGGGATAATGAAAAACTGTTTTTT. The V gene is TRBV6-5, the J gene TRBJ1-4; TRBD1 aligns across 7 bases. Trimming cost V 2 bases and J 4 bases; bases outside gene matches: 4. Germline V CDR1 and CDR2: MNHEY, SVGAGI. This CDR3 is 15 amino acids long.

The J gene is TRBJ2-7, the V gene TRBV10-3, with 10 bases matching TRBD1. The CDR3 is made up of 14 amino acids. Germline V lookup: CDR1 ENHRY, CDR2 SYGVKD. The ends lost 5 bases at V and 5 bases at J; junction bases unmatched: 6. The CDR3 nucleotides read TGTGCCATCAGTCGACAGGGGGCCGAGGACGAGCAGTACTTC. This gives the protein CAISRQGAEDEQYF.

This clone has just one count. The chain recombines TRBV30 with TRBJ1-2; a weak D match, TRBD1 (5 bases). Trimming cost V 0 bases and J 4 bases, with 9 bases left between them. The CDR3 consists of 13 residues. From germline, CDR1 is GTSNPN and CDR2 SVGIG (reference sequence). The CDR3 loop reads CAWSVGDSYGYTF. Written as DNA, the CDR3 is TGTGCCTGGAGTGTCGGTGACAGCTATGGCTACACCTTC.

The chain recombines TRBV19 with TRBJ2-2; 7 nucleotides match TRBD1. V lost 3 bases, J lost 1 base, and 8 bases stayed unmatched. This CDR3 has 17 amino acids. The germline V gene encodes CDR1 LNHDA and CDR2 SQIVND (reference sequence). CDR3 bases: TGTGCCAGTAGTATGCTTACAGGGGCCCTGAACACCGGGGAGCTGTTTTTT. Its translation is CASSMLTGALNTGELFF.

This chain links TRBV5-1 with TRBJ2-5; 8 bases match TRBD1. The V segment lost 5 bases and the J segment 5 bases; nucleotides outside the gene matches: 8. The CDR3 is 14 amino acids. Germline lookup yields CDR1 SGHRS and CDR2 YFSETQ. CDR3 residues: CASSPQGGRETQYF. CDR3 coding DNA: TGCGCCAGCAGTCCACAGGGGGGCCGCGAGACCCAGTACTTC.

Remarks on this clone: One end of the junction does not line up with germline, which may come from a read error. This chain connects TRBV3-1 (or the pseudogene TRBV3-2) to TRBJ1-4, with TRBD1 as a possible D gene (5 bases). The CDR3 has 15 residues. Germline V CDR1 and CDR2: LGHDT, YNNKEL (reference sequence). DNA for the CDR3: TGTGCCAGCAGTCAAGGGGCCGCCGGTAATGAAAAACTGTTTTTT. It translates to CASSQGAAGNEKLFF.

The rearrangement uses TRBV7-3 and TRBJ2-7, with 13 nucleotides matching TRBD2. The V gene's germline CDR1 is SGHTA and CDR2 FQGTGA. V gave up 5 bases and J gave up 7 bases; unmatched junction bases: 5. The CDR3 extends over 14 amino acids. The CDR3, as DNA: TGTGCCAGCAGCCCCCGGACTAGCGGGGGTGAGCAGTACTTC. Amino acids: CASSPRTSGGEQYF.

This chain uses TRBV7-3 with TRBJ1-2; possibly TRBD1 for D (5 bases). This CDR3 contains 17 residues. The germline CDR1 and CDR2 sequences are SGHTA and FQGTGA. V shed 5 bases and J shed 2 bases, with 21 bases lying between them. CDR3 in DNA: TGTGCCAGCAGCCAACACCCCCGGCAGGGAATGAACTATGGCTACACCTTC. Translation: CASSQHPRQGMNYGYTF. Variable domain in full (rest from reference TRBV7-3 and TRBJ1-2): GAGVSQTPSNKVTEKGKYVELRCDPISGHTALYWYRQSLGQGPEFLIYFQGTGAADDSGLPNDRFFAVRPEGSVSTLKIQRTERGDSAVYLCASSQHPRQGMNYGYTFGSGTRLTVV.

This clone has a single count. The chain employs TRBV6-5 and TRBJ1-2; possibly TRBD1 for D (6 bases). The CDR3 runs 15 residues. The V gene lost 6 bases and the J gene lost 4 bases, with 18 bases spanning the gap. CDR1 is MNHEY and CDR2 is SVGAGI in the germline V gene. CDR3 nucleotide sequence: TGTGCCAGCAGCATACAGGGTAAACGGTTCTATGGCTACACCTTC. This gives the protein CASSIQGKRFYGYTF.